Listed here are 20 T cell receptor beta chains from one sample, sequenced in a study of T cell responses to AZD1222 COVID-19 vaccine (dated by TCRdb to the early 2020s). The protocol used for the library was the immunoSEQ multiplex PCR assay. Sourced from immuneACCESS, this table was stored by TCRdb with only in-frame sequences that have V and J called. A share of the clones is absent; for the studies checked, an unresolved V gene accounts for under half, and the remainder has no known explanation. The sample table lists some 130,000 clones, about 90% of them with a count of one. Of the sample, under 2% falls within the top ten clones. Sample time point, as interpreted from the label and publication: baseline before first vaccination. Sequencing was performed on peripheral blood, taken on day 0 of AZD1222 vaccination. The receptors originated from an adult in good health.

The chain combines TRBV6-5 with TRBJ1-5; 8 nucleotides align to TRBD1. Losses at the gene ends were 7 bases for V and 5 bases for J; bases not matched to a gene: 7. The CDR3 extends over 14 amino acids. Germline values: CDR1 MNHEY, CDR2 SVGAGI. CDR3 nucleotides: TGTGCCAGCATGCCAGGACAGGGTCATCAGCCCCAGCATTTT. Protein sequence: CASMPGQGHQPQHF.

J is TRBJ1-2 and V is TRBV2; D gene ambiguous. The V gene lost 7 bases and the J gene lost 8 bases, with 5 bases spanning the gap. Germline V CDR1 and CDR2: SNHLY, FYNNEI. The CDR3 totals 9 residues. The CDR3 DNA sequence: TGTGCCAGCAATCAAGGCTACACCTTC. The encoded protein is CASNQGYTF.

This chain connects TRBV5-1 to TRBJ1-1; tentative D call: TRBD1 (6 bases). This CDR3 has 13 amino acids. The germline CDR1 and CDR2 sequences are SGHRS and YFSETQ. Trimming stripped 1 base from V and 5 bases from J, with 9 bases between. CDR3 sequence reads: CASSLKGGTEAFF. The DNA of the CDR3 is TGCGCCAGCAGCTTGAAAGGGGGGACTGAAGCTTTCTTT.

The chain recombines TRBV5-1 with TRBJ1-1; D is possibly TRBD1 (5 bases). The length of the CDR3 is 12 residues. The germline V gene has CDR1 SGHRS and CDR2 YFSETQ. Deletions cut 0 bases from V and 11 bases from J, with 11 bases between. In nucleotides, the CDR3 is TGCGCCAGCAGCTTGGGTCAGGGCGAGGCTTTCTTT. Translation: CASSLGQGEAFF.

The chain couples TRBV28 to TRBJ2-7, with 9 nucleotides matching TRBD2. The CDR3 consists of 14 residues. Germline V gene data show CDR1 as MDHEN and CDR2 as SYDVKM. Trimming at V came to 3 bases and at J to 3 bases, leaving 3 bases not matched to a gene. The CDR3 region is CASSLGLASYEQYF. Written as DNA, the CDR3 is TGTGCCAGCAGTTTGGGACTAGCCAGCTACGAGCAGTACTTC.

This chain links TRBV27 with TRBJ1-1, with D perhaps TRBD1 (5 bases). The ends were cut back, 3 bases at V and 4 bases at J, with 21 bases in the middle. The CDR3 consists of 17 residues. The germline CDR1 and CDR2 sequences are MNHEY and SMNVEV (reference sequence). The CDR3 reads CASSFLGPSGSFTEAFF. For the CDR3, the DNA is TGTGCCAGCAGTTTCCTCGGCCCATCAGGGTCGTTCACTGAAGCTTTCTTT.

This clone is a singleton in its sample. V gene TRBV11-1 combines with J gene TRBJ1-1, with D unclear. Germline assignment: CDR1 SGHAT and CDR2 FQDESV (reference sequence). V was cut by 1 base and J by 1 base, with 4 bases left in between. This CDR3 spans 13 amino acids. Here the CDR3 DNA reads TGTGCCAGCAGCTTAGGGGGGAACACTGAAGCTTTCTTT. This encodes CASSLGGNTEAFF.

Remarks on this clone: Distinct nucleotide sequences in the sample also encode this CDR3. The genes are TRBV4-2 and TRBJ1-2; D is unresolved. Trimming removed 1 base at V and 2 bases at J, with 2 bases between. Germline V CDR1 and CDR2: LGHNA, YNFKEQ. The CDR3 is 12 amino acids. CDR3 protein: CASSQGNYGYTF. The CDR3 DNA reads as TGTGCCAGCAGCCAAGGAAACTATGGCTACACCTTC.

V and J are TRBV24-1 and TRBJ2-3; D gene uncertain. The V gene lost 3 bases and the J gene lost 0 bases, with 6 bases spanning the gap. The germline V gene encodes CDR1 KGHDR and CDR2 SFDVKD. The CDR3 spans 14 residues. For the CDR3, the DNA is TGTGCCACCAGTGATCTTATGAGCACAGATACGCAGTATTTT. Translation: CATSDLMSTDTQYF.

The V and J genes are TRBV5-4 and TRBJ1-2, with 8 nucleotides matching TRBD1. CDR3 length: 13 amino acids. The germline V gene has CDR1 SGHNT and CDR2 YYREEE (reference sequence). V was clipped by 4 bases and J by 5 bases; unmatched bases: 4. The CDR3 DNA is TGTGCCAGCAGCCTGGACAGGGTTTATGGCTACACCTTC. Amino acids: CASSLDRVYGYTF.

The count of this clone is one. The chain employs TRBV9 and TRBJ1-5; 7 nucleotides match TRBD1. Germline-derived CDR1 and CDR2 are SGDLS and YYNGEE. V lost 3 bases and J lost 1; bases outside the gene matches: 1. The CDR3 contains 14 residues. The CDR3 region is CASSAGQSNQPQHF. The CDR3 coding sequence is TGTGCCAGCAGCGCGGGACAGAGCAATCAGCCCCAGCATTTT.

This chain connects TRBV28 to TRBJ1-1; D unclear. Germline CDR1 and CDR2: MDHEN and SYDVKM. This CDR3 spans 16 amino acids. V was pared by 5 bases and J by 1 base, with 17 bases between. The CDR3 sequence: CASSLVAFGKNTEAFF. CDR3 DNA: TGTGCCAGCAGTCTTGTTGCGTTTGGTAAGAACACTGAAGCTTTCTTT.

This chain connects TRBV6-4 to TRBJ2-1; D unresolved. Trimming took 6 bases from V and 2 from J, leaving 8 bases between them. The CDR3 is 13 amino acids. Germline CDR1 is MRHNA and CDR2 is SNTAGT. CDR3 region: CASSEETYNEQFF. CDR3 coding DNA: TGTGCCAGCAGCGAGGAGACCTACAATGAGCAGTTCTTC.

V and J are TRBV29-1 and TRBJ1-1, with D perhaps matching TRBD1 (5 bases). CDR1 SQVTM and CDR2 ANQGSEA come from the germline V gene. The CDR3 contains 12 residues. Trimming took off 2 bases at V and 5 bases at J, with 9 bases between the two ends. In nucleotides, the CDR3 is TGCAGCGTTGAACTCGGGGGTACTGAAGCTTTCTTT. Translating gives CSVELGGTEAFF.

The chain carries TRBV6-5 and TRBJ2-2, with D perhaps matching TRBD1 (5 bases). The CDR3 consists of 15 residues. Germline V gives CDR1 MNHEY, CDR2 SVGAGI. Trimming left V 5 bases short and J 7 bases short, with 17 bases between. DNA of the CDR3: TGTGCCAGCAGTAATCCTCAGGGAATCGGCGGGGAGCTGTTTTTT. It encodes CASSNPQGIGGELFF.

The CDR3, as DNA: TGTGCCACCAGCTTACGATCACCGGGGGCTGAGAGGCAGTACTTC. It translates to CATSLRSPGAERQYF. The chain links TRBV15 to TRBJ2-7; D may be TRBD1 or TRBD2 (6 bases each). V was clipped by 5 bases and J by 9 bases, with 23 bases between them. This CDR3 is 15 amino acids long. CDR1 is LNHNV, CDR2 YYDKDF, per germline (reference sequence).

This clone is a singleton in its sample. The DNA for the CDR3 is TGTGCCAGCAGCACACGAGCTTCGGGTGAGCAGTTCTTC. Translation: CASSTRASGEQFF. V usage is TRBV11-2 and J usage is TRBJ2-1; no firm D call. CDR3 length equals 13 residues. Per germline, CDR1 SGHAT and CDR2 FQNNGV. Trimming shortened V by 5 bases and J by 9 bases, and 14 bases separated the two germline ends. The variable domain in full, completed from reference TRBV11-2 and TRBJ2-1, reads EAGVAQSPRYKIIEKRQSVAFWCNPISGHATLYWYQQILGQGPKLLIQFQNNGVVDDSQLPKDRFSAERLKGVDSTLKIQPAKLEDSAVYLCASSTRASGEQFFGPGTRLTVL.

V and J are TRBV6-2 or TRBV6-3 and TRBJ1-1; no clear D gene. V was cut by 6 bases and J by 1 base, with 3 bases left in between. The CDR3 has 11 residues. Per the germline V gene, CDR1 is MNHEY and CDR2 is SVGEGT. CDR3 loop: CASSRNTEAFF. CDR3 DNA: TGTGCCAGCAGCAGGAACACTGAAGCTTTCTTT.

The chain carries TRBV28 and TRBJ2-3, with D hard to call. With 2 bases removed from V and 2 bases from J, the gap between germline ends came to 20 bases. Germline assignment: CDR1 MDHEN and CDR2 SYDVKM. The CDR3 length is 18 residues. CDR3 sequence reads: CASSLNPRPGRTTDTQYF. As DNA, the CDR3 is TGTGCCAGCAGTTTAAATCCTCGGCCGGGCCGGACCACAGATACGCAGTATTTT.

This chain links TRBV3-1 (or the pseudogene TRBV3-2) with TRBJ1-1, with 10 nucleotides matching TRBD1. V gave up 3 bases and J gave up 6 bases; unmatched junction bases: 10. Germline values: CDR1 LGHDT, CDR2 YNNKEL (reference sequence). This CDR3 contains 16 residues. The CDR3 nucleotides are TGTGCCAGCAGCCAGGGTGACAGGGGGCGATCGTCTGAAGCTTTCTTT. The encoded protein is CASSQGDRGRSSEAFF.